Reported below is one T cell receptor beta chain. This clonotype occurred once. Its specific antigen is unknown. The record has no base qualities; no much larger clone is one base away. A lone read offers only weak evidence. The library was made by 5' RACE. The listed sequencing device is Illumina HiSeq 2500. A second PCR of roughly 6 to 12 cycles was run with a J-beta primer mix and a sample-barcoded 5' primer. Each TCR beta cDNA molecule received a unique molecular identifier from a template-switch 5' adaptor carrying 12 random nucleotides. Each sample yielded at least 3 million CDR3-containing paired-end reads. First-strand cDNA synthesis was performed from all RNA using the Mint cDNA synthesis kit, with priming by a TRBC-specific oligonucleotide. Following uracil-DNA glycosylase treatment, a first 18-cycle PCR with universal primers M1SS and BC2_uni_R was performed on all cDNA. The source study handled its data this way. For normalization, 1 million high-quality reads were randomly selected from each sample, with every read carrying a distinct molecular identifier. Instead of being binned into consensus sequences, reads that shared molecular identifiers were thrown out. MiTCR, run with a Q25 quality threshold and the strictest error-elimination algorithm, handled CDR3 identification, clonotype clustering and error correction. A nonparametric unseen species model with Euler transformation was used to estimate a lower bound on total TCR beta diversity. Starting from the raw public reads, TCRdb applied fastp trimming at Q25, assembled clones with MiXCR and retained in-frame beta chains. Merged by CDR3 protein, the rows form single entries marked with the most common genes and DNA. TCRdb's processing, not the authors' own work, is the source of the V and J calls. The sample contains a few hundred thousand distinct CDR3 sequences, about 55% of them found a single time. Together, the top ten hold over 40% of the sample.

The roughly 37 donors, aged roughly 6 to 95 years, were systemically healthy Caucasian individuals from Russia. Each donor gave roughly 9 milliliters of peripheral blood, drawn into EDTA-treated Vacutainer tubes. PBMCs were isolated by Ficoll-Paque density-gradient centrifugation, with at least 6.5 million obtained per sample. Total RNA was extracted from PBMCs with Trizol reagent, with at least 6 micrograms obtained per sample. The percentages of naive CD45RAhigh/CD27high T cells were determined by flow cytometry on a PBMC aliquot from every donor. Trimming removed 6 bases from V and 3 bases from J, leaving 14 bases between the germline ends. CDR1 and CDR2 are drawn from the germline V gene: SQVTM, ANQGSEA. From its cysteine to its phenylalanine, the CDR3 spans 13 amino acids. Just the 39-base CDR3 DNA is kept, in frame starting at base 1. The data are from a study of blood T cells in healthy people across ages (dated by TCRdb to the mid-2010s). Background on the whole study: Template switching captured roughly one uniquely barcoded TCR beta cDNA molecule per two T cells in model experiments. Using deep sequencing normalized with unique cDNA molecular identifiers, the study measured how TCR beta repertoire diversity changes with age. Four age groups were formed from the donors: young (average about 16 years), middle-aged (around 40), aged (62) and long-lived (less than 85). To avoid experimental bias, donors of different ages were randomly spread across the sequencing lanes. For two donors (one aged 18 to 30 and one aged 80 or older), the study analyzed two additional independent replicas of 1 million unique cDNA reads from the same blood draw.

The full study reports these points: Because donor CMV infection status was unknown, age-related changes in expanded clonotypes were potentially confounded. Compared with the aged group, the long-lived group had more naive CD4+ T cells, fewer expanded clones and increased TCR diversity, suggesting age selection. A strong correlation was found between observed TCR beta diversity and the percentage of naive T cells measured by flow cytometry. Bulk unsorted PBMC profiling prevented conclusive comparison of naive and antigen-experienced compartments. Total diversity estimates from one million sequenced T cells were considered lower bounds and underestimates. Observed TCR beta diversity per million T cells fell roughly linearly with age, and a significant reduction was already apparent by age around 39.

The chain was built from TRBV29-1 and TRBJ2-5; the D gene could be either TRBD1 or TRBD2, each agreeing at 5 bases. Sequencing was carried out using blood. This TCR was recovered from a man in his 60s in good health. The DNA sequence reads TGCAGCGTCGAGTTTGGGGGAGAAGAGACCCAGTACTTC. Its protein is CSVEFGGEETQYF. The entire variable domain, with the stretches around the CDR3 drawn from the reference TRBV29-1 and TRBJ2-5 proteins, is SAVISQKPSRDICQRGTSLTIQCQVDSQVTMMFWYRQQPGQSLTLIATANQGSEATYESGFVIDKFPISRPNLTFSTLTVSNMSPEDSSIYLCSVEFGGEETQYFGPGTRLLVL.